The clone carrying this T cell receptor (beta chain) occurred a few times. Its target is unknown. Germline V lookup: CDR1 SGHTA, CDR2 FQGNSA. Trimming took off 0 bases at V and 4 bases at J, with 12 bases between the two ends. This CDR3 is 15 amino acids long. The entry originates in a study of spatial heterogeneity in lung cancer. Across the study: Each time, sequencing found more beta-chain sequences than alpha-chain sequences. Study-wide results and caveats: Counts of expanded intratumoral alpha and beta TCRs tracked tumor mutation counts.

As for time point: sample taken at primary tumor resection. Frozen PBMC, nontumor lung or tumor provided whole RNA, which was sequenced unsorted. TCRdb re-called the 5' RACE reads with MiXCR, one entry per CDR3 protein. The sample yields more than 15,000 distinct CDR3 sequences, 6.2% seen once. The specimen was lung tumor tissue, collected at surgery. The receptor was derived from a male donor with early-stage non-small cell lung cancer. J is TRBJ2-5 and V is TRBV7-2, with D hard to call. The CDR3 region is CASSLASISGETQYF. CDR3 DNA: TGTGCCAGCAGCTTAGCTTCAATCTCTGGAGAGACCCAGTACTTC.